Listed below are T cell receptor beta chains from one sample, sequenced in a study of T-cell memory formation after mild COVID-19. TCRdb itself ran the 5' RACE reads through MiXCR, one entry per CDR3 protein. The sample includes a few hundred thousand distinct CDR3 sequences, approximately 19% of them seen just once. The sample comprised PBMCs or a T cell subset sorted from them (not recorded which). The receptors stem from a man aged 18-30 years who had mild COVID-19 (a few samples of this study predate the infection). Cell type and time point are not known. Both conserved end residues are part of each CDR3. The D gene is left open where the match is weak. Size is stated for part of the rows, as once, few or many counts, or as a class when the clone is expanded.

TRBJ1-2 | NA | NA | TRBV6-2/TRBV6-3 | CASSYGQGMYGYTF | TGTGCCAGCAGTTACGGTCAGGGGATGTATGGCTACACCTTC
TRBJ2-5 | TRBD2 | many | TRBV4-2 | CASSQVSGGASETQYF | TGTGCCAGCAGCCAAGTGAGCGGGGGGGCGTCAGAGACCCAGTACTTC
TRBJ1-6 | TRBD1 | NA | TRBV5-1 | CASSLGTGSPPLHF | TGCGCCAGCAGCTTGGGGACAGGGTCCCCACCCCTCCACTTT
TRBJ2-5 | NA | NA | TRBV4-3 | CASSQGNSLQETQYF | TGCGCCAGCAGCCAAGGGAACAGCCTTCAAGAGACCCAGTACTTC
TRBJ1-4 | NA | few | TRBV6-2/TRBV6-3 | CASSYPAAVDEKLFF | TGTGCCAGCAGTTACCCGGCAGCGGTCGATGAAAAACTGTTTTTT
TRBJ1-1 | TRBD1 | NA | TRBV20-1 | CSARAGTGNTEAFF | TGCAGTGCTAGGGCCGGGACAGGGAACACTGAAGCTTTCTTT
TRBJ2-7 | TRBD2 | NA | TRBV29-1 | CSAIAGGSYEQYF | TGCAGCGCAATAGCGGGGGGCTCCTACGAGCAGTACTTC
TRBJ2-3 | NA | few | TRBV7-2 | CASSLAQMGDTQYF | TGTGCCAGCAGCTTAGCACAGATGGGAGATACGCAGTATTTT
TRBJ2-7 | TRBD2 | NA | TRBV4-1 | CASSQNSGYSYEQYF | TGCGCCAGCAGCCAGAATAGCGGGTACTCCTACGAGCAGTACTTC
TRBJ2-1 | NA | once | TRBV7-9 | CASSLAASGAEQFF | TGTGCCAGCAGCTTAGCGGCGTCCGGGGCTGAGCAGTTCTTC
TRBJ2-4 | NA | few | TRBV19 | CASSIWQMGAKNIQYF | TGTGCCAGTAGTATATGGCAGATGGGGGCCAAAAACATTCAGTACTTC
TRBJ2-3 | TRBD2 | many | TRBV5-1 | CASSGGSWRDTQYF | TGCGCCAGCTCGGGGGGAAGCTGGCGAGATACGCAGTATTTT
TRBJ2-3 | NA | few | TRBV5-6 | CASSPGTADTQYF | TGTGCCAGCAGCCCCGGGACTGCAGATACGCAGTATTTT
TRBJ2-7 | NA | few | TRBV3-1 | CASSQFLGVQQYF | TGTGCCAGCAGCCAATTCCTGGGGGTTCAGCAGTACTTC
TRBJ2-5 | NA | many | TRBV12-3/TRBV12-4 | CASSFSEYQETQYF | TGTGCCAGCAGTTTCAGCGAGTACCAAGAGACCCAGTACTTC
TRBJ1-1 | NA | NA | TRBV30 | CAWKLQGNTEAFF | TGTGCCTGGAAATTGCAGGGGAACACTGAAGCTTTCTTT
TRBJ2-1 | TRBD1 | many | TRBV7-9 | CASSLGRTGPYNEQFF | TGTGCCAGCAGCCTCGGAAGGACAGGGCCCTACAATGAGCAGTTCTTC
TRBJ1-1 | NA | few | TRBV7-9 | CASSLEWGEAFF | TGTGCCAGCAGCTTAGAATGGGGGGAAGCTTTCTTT
TRBJ1-2 | NA | NA | TRBV29-1 | CSVGGDYGGGYTF | TGCAGCGTTGGAGGAGATTATGGCGGTGGCTACACCTTC
TRBJ1-4 | TRBD1 | NA | TRBV29-1 | CSAKRTGGEKLFF | TGCAGCGCAAAAAGGACAGGGGGTGAAAAACTGTTTTTT
TRBJ2-3 | TRBD1 | many | TRBV5-4 | CASSSPDRVLTDTQYF | TGTGCCAGCAGTTCCCCGGACAGGGTGTTAACAGATACGCAGTATTTT
TRBJ1-6 | NA | NA | TRBV25-1 | CASRGGRDNSPLHF | TGTGCCAGCAGAGGTGGCCGCGATAATTCACCCCTCCACTTT
TRBJ2-1 | TRBD1 | NA | TRBV20-1 | CSSPDRVGDEQFF | TGCAGTTCGCCTGACAGGGTAGGCGATGAGCAGTTCTTC
TRBJ2-3 | NA | few | TRBV12-3/TRBV12-4 | CASSYKAAGRGTDTQYF | TGTGCCAGCAGTTATAAGGCTGCGGGGCGTGGCACAGATACGCAGTATTTT
TRBJ2-7 | NA | NA | TRBV4-3 | CASSQDQIGAYEQYF | TGCGCCAGCAGCCAAGATCAAATTGGGGCCTACGAGCAGTACTTC
TRBJ2-3 | TRBD1 | few | TRBV13 | CASSKWGTGGDTQYF | TGTGCCAGCAGCAAGTGGGGGACAGGGGGAGATACGCAGTATTTT
TRBJ2-7 | NA | few | TRBV21-1 | CASSKGDNYEQYF | TGTGCCAGCAGCAAAGGGGACAATTACGAGCAGTACTTC
TRBJ2-3 | TRBD2 | few | TRBV5-4 | CASRPWRGGRSDTQYF | TGTGCCAGCAGGCCATGGCGGGGGGGCCGATCAGATACGCAGTATTTT
TRBJ1-2 | NA | few | TRBV4-3 | CASSQVARGFYGYTF | TGCGCCAGCAGCCAAGTAGCCAGGGGATTCTATGGCTACACCTTC
TRBJ2-1 | TRBD2 | NA | TRBV7-2 | CASSRESGVYNEQFF | TGTGCCAGCAGCCGGGAGAGCGGGGTCTACAATGAGCAGTTCTTC
TRBJ2-5 | TRBD2 | NA | TRBV11-3 | CASSNSGAQETQYF | TGTGCCAGCAGTAATAGCGGGGCCCAAGAGACCCAGTACTTC
TRBJ2-1 | NA | NA | TRBV15 | CATSRALGRNEQFF | TGTGCCACCAGCAGAGCCCTCGGACGCAATGAGCAGTTCTTC
TRBJ1-3 | TRBD1 | many | TRBV12-3/TRBV12-4 | CASKQGRLNTIYF | TGTGCCAGCAAACAGGGGAGGTTGAACACCATATATTTT
TRBJ2-1 | NA | NA | TRBV11-2 | CASSHSSVRNEQFF | TGTGCCAGCAGCCACTCTAGCGTTCGGAATGAGCAGTTCTTC
TRBJ2-6 | NA | NA | TRBV6-1 | CASRWANVLTF | TGTGCCAGTAGGTGGGCCAACGTCCTGACTTTC
TRBJ1-5 | NA | once | TRBV29-1 | CSVVLGEGQPQHF | TGCAGCGTTGTATTGGGTGAAGGCCAGCCCCAGCATTTT
TRBJ2-3 | TRBD1 | few | TRBV28 | CASSLAGQGTADTQYF | TGTGCCAGCAGTTTAGCTGGACAGGGGACGGCAGATACGCAGTATTTT
TRBJ1-5 | NA | NA | TRBV29-1 | CSVGVAGDQPQHF | TGCAGCGTTGGGGTGGCGGGGGATCAGCCCCAGCATTTT
TRBJ1-1 | TRBD1 | few | TRBV6-5 | CASSLQGPVPTEAFF | TGTGCCAGCAGCCTACAGGGGCCCGTCCCCACTGAAGCTTTCTTT
TRBJ2-5 | NA | NA | TRBV15 | CATSREGRETQYF | TGTGCCACCAGCAGAGAAGGGAGGGAGACCCAGTACTTC
TRBJ2-2 | NA | NA | TRBV4-1 | CASSQDWSGTGELFF | TGCGCCAGCAGCCAAGATTGGTCGGGGACCGGGGAGCTGTTTTTT
TRBJ2-7 | NA | NA | TRBV5-1 | CASSPRRAGEQYF | TGCGCCAGCAGCCCCCGACGAGCGGGCGAGCAGTACTTC
TRBJ2-5 | NA | many | TRBV20-1 | CSARGQAFSQETQYF | TGCAGTGCCCGCGGACAAGCCTTTTCCCAAGAGACCCAGTACTTC
TRBJ1-1 | NA | few | TRBV7-8 | CASSPLVQAAEAFF | TGTGCCAGCAGCCCCCTAGTGCAGGCGGCTGAAGCTTTCTTT
TRBJ2-3 | NA | few | TRBV7-9 | CASSSGGTVDTQYF | TGTGCCAGCAGCTCTGGAGGGACCGTTGATACGCAGTATTTT
TRBJ2-5 | TRBD2 | few | TRBV7-8 | CASSLPAAGGLHETQYF | TGTGCCAGCAGCTTACCAGCAGCGGGGGGGCTTCATGAGACCCAGTACTTC
TRBJ2-4 | TRBD1 | NA | TRBV5-4 | CASSSGQGVYIQYF | TGTGCCAGCAGTTCGGGACAGGGAGTATACATTCAGTACTTC
TRBJ2-7 | NA | NA | TRBV6-5 | CASSYRLEQYF | TGTGCCAGCAGCTACCGGCTAGAGCAGTACTTC
TRBJ2-1 | TRBD1 | few | TRBV5-1 | CASSRTGAWNEQFF | TGCGCCAGCAGCCGGACAGGGGCTTGGAATGAGCAGTTCTTC
TRBJ2-1 | NA | few | TRBV4-3 | CASSHEWYNEQFF | TGCGCCAGCAGCCATGAATGGTACAATGAGCAGTTCTTC
TRBJ2-7 | NA | few | TRBV23-1 | CASSQGGAVYEQYF | TGCGCCAGCAGTCAGGGTGGGGCTGTATACGAGCAGTACTTC
TRBJ1-4 | TRBD1 | few | TRBV28 | CASSPGTGAVNEKLFF | TGTGCCAGCAGTCCCGGGACAGGGGCCGTTAATGAAAAACTGTTTTTT
TRBJ2-2 | NA | few | TRBV7-6 | CASSPALMNTGELFF | TGTGCCAGCAGCCCGGCGCTGATGAACACCGGGGAGCTGTTTTTT
TRBJ1-2 | NA | NA | TRBV10-3 | CAITQVMDQGYTF | TGTGCCATCACCCAGGTAATGGATCAAGGCTACACCTTC
TRBJ2-2 | NA | many | TRBV7-2 | CASSLGGGTTGELFF | TGTGCCAGCAGCTTAGGAGGTGGGACCACCGGGGAGCTGTTTTTT